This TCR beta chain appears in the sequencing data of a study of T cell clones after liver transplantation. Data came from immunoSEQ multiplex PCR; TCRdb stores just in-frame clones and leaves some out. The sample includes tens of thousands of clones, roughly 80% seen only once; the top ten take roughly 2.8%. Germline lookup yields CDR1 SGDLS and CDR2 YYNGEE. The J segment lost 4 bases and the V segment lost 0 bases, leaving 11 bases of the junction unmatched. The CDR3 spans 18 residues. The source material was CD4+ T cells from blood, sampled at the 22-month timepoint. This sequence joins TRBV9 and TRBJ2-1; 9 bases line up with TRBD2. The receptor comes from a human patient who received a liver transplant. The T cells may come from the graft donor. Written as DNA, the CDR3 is TGTGCCAGCAGCGTAGACCCGCCCGGGGCGGGGGGGTACAATGAGCAGTTCTTC. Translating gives CASSVDPPGAGGYNEQFF.